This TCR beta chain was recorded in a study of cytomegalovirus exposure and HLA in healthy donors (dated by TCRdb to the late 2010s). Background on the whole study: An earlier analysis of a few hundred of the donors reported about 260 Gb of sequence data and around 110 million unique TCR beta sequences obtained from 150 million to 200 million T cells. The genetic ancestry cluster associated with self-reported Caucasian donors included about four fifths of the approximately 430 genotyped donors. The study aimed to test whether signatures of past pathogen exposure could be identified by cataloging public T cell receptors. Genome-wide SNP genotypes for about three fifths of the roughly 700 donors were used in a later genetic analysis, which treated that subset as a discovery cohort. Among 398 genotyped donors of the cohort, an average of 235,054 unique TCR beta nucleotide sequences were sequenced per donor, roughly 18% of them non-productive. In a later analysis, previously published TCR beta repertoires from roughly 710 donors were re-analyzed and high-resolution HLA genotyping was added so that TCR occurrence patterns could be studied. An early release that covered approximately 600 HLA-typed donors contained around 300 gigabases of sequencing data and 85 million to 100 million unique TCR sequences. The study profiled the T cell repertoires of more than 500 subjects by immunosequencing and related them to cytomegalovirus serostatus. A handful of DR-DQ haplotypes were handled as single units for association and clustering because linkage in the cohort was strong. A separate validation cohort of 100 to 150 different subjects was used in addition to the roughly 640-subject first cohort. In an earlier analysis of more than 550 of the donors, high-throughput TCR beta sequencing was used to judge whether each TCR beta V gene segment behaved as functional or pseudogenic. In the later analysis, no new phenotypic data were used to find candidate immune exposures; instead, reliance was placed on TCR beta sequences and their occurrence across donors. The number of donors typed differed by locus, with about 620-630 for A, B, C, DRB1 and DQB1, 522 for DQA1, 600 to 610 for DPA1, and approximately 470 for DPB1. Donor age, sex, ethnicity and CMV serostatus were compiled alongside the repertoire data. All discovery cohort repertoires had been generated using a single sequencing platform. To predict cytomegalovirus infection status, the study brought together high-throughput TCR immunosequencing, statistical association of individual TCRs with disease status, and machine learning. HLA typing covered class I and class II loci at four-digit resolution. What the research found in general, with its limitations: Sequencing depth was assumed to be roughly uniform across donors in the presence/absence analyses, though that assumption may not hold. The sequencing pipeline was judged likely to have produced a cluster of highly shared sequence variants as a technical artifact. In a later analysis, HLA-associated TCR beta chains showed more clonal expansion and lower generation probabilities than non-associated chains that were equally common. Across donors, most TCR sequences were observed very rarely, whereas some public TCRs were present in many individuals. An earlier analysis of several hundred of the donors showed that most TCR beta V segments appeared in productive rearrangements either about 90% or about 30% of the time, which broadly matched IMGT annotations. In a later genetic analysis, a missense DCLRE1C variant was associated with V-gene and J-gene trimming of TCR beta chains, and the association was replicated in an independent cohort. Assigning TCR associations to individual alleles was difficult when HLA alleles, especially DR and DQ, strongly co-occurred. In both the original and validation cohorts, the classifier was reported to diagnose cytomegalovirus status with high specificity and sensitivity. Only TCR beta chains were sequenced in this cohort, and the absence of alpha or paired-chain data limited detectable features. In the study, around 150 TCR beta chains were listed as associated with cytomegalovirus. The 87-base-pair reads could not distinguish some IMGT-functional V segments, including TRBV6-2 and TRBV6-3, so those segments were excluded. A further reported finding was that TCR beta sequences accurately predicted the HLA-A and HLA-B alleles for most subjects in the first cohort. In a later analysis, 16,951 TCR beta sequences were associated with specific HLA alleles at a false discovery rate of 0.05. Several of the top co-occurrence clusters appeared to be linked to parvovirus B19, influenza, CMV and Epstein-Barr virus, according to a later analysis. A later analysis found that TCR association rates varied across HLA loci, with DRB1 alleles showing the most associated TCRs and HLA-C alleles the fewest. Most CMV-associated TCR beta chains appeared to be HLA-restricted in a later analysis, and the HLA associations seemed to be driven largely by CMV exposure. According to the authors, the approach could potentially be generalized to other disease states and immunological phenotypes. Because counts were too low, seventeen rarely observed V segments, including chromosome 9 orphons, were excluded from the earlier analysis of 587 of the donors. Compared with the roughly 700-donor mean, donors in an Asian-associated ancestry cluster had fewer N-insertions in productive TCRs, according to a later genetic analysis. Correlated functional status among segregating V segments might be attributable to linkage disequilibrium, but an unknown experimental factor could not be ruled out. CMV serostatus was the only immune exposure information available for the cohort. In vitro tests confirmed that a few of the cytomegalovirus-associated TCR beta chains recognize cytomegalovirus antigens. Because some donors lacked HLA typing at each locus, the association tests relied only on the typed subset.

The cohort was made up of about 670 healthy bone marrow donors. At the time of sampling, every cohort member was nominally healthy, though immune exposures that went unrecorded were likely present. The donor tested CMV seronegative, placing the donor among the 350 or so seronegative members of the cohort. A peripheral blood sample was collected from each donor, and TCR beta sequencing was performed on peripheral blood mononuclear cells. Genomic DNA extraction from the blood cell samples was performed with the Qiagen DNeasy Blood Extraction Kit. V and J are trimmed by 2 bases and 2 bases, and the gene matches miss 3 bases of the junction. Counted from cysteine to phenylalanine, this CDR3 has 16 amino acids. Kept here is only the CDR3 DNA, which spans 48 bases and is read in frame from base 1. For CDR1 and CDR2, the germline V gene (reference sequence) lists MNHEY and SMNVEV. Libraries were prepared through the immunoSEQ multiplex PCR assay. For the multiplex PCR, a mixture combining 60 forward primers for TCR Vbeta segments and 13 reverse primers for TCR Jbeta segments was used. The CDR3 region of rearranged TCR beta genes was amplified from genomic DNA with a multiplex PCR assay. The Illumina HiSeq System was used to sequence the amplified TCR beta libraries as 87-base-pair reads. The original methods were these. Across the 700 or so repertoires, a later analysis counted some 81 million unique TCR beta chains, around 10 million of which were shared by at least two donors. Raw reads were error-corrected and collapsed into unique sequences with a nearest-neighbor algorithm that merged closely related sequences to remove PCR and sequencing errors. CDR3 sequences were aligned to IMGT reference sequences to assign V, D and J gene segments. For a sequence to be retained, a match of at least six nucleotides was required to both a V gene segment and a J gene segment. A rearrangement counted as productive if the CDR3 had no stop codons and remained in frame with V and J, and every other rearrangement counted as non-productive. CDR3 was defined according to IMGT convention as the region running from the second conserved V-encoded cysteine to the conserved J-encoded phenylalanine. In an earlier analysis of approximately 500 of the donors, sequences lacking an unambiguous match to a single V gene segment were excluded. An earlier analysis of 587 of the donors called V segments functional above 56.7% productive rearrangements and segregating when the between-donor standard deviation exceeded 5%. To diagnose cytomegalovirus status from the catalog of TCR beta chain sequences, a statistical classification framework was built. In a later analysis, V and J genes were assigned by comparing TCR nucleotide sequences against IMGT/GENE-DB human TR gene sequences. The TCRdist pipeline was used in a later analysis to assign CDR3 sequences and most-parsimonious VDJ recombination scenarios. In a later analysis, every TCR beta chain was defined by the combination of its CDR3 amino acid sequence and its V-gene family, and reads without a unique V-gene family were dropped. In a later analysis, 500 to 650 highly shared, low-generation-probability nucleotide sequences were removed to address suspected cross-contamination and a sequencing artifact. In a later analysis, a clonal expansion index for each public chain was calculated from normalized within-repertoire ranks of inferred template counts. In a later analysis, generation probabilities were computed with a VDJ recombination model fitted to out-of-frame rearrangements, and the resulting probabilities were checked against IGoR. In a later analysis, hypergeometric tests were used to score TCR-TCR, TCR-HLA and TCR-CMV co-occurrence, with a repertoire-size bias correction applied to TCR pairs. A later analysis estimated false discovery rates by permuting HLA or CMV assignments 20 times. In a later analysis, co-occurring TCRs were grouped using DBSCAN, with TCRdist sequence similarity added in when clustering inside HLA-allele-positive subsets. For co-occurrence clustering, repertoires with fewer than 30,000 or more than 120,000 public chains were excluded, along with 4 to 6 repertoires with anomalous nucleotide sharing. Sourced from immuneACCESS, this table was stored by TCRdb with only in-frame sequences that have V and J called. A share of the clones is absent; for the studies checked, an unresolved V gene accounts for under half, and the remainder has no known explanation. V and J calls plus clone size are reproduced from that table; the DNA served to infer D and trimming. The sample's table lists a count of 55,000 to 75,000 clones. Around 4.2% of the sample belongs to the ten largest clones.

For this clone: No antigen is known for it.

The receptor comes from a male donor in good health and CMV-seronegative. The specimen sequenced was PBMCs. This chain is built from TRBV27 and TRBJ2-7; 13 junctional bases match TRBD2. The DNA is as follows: TGTGCCAGCAGTTTACGGGGGACTAGCGGGGCCTACGAGCAGTACTTC. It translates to CASSLRGTSGAYEQYF.